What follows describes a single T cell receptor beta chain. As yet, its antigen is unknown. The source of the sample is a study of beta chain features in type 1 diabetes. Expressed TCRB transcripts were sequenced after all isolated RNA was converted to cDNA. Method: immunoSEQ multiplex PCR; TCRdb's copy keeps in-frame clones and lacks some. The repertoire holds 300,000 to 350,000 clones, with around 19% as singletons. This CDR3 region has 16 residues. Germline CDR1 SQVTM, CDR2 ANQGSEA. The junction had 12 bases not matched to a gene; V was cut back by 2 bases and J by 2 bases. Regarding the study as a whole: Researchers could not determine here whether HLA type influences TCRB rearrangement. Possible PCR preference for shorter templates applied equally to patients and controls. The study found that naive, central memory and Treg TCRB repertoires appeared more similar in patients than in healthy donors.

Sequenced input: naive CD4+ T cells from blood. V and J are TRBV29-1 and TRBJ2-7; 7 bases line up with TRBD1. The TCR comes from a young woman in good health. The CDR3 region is CSVEPRFRQGTYEQYF. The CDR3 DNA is TGCAGCGTTGAACCCCGTTTTAGACAGGGAACCTACGAGCAGTACTTC.